The TCR beta chain described here comes from a study of T cell responses to AZD1222 COVID-19 vaccine (dated by TCRdb to the early 2020s). Regarding the study in general: A total of roughly 240 trial participants underwent TCR sequencing, of whom about 210 received two doses of AZD1222 and some 25 received two doses of the MenACWY control vaccine. Trial participants were enrolled by age into subgroups of 18-55, 56-69 and 70-plus years, and around 140, 26 and 57 TCR-sequenced participants, respectively, were included in these subgroups.

With regard to this clone: This receptor's antigen is unknown. No clone much larger than this one lies a single base away; base qualities are absent.

Taken with the paper, the label for time point translates to: baseline before first vaccination. This specimen's treatment or condition label, interpreted: meningococcal conjugate vaccine given as trial control. Vaccinee samples came from UK trials COV001 and COV002, including a single-blind randomized controlled phase 2/3 trial of AZD1222 (ChAdOx1 nCoV-19) in healthy adults. For TCRbeta chain sequencing, PBMC samples were collected from trial participants at day 0 and at day 28 after the second dose. There are 12 amino acids in the CDR3, from cysteine to phenylalanine inclusive. The CDR3 DNA has 36 bases and is translated from base 1. Based on the germline V gene (reference sequence), the CDR1 and CDR2 sequences are LGHDT and YNNKEL. Between the V and J ends, shortened by 4 bases and 5 bases respectively, the junction contains 9 bases. Findings and caveats that apply to the study as a whole: CD4 TCRs associated with the vaccine covered the entire spike protein, and the dominant responses were in regions 160-218 and 743-854. Most participants were white British and females outnumbered males, and the authors suggested that clonal diversity may have been underestimated. Because no samples from the day 14 peak response were available, repertoires could be characterized only after the peak T cell response. A significant rise in spike-specific TCR breadth and depth was observed after two AZD1222 doses relative to day 0 and relative to MenACWY recipients. In the small 56-69-year group, the increase in depth fell short of significance, most likely because of low power. Conclusions about previously exposed vaccinees were limited because only six AZD1222 recipients were SARS-CoV-2 seropositive at baseline. Epitopes outside the regions mutated in the B.1.351 and B.1.1.7 variants were reportedly recognized by nearly half of the unique spike-specific TCRs.

The CDR3 regions of human TCRbeta chains were analyzed by immunosequencing. The paper's processing steps were these. Repertoire TCRs were matched against a reference library of SARS-CoV-2-specific TCRs generated with the MIRA antigen-specificity platform. Breadth was defined as the fraction of unique TCRs that were SARS-CoV-2-associated, and depth was defined as the fraction of total T cells that were SARS-CoV-2-associated. Using the MIRA data, each spike-specific TCR was assigned both to the spike region to which the TCR was reactive and to a CD4 or CD8 class. Log10-transformed breadth and depth values were compared by one-way ANOVA with Sidak's multiple comparisons tests. The table was pulled from immuneACCESS by TCRdb, which kept in-frame rearrangements only. Such tables lose some clones; where checked, under half of the loss comes from unresolved V genes, and the rest has no known cause. From that table come the V and J calls and clone size; the DNA was used to work out D and trimming. This sample has around 120,000 clones in its table, and 88% of those were observed once. The biggest ten clones account for under 20% of the sample.

Sequenced material: peripheral blood, taken on day 0 of MenACWY control vaccination. The chain uses TRBV3-1 (or the pseudogene TRBV3-2) and TRBJ2-7, with the identity of the D gene unclear. This receptor was identified in an adult in good health. The CDR3 region reads CASSRTRNEQYF. The DNA sequence is TGTGCCAGCAGCCGGACCCGAAACGAGCAGTACTTC.